These 13 T cell receptor beta chains were all obtained from the same sample, sequenced in a study of cytomegalovirus exposure and HLA in healthy donors. Here immunoSEQ multiplex PCR was the method, and the copy in TCRdb shows in-frame clones only, minus some. Seen here are a few hundred thousand clones, approximately 90% observed once, and the top ten hold 0.65% to 0.95%. Material: PBMCs. The receptor source for this set is a woman aged 18-30 years in good health and CMV-seronegative.

The V call is TRBV5-1, the J call TRBJ1-1; no clear D gene. V shed 0 bases and J shed 2 bases, with 11 bases lying between them. The V gene's germline CDR1 is SGHRS and CDR2 YFSETQ. CDR3 length equals 15 residues. CDR3 loop: CASSLVAGANTEAFF. DNA of the CDR3: TGCGCCAGCAGCTTGGTGGCAGGTGCTAACACTGAAGCTTTCTTT.

This chain connects TRBV2 to TRBJ2-1; D is uncertain. The CDR3 length is 11 residues. V lost 7 bases and J 4 bases, leaving 5 bases between the germline ends. The V gene's germline CDR1 is SNHLY and CDR2 FYNNEI. CDR3 loop: CASTNYNEQFF. Here the CDR3 DNA reads TGTGCCAGCACTAATTACAATGAGCAGTTCTTC. Full variable domain (remainder filled in from reference TRBV2 and TRBJ2-1): EPEVTQTPSHQVTQMGQEVILRCVPISNHLYFYWYRQILGQKVEFLVSFYNNEISEKSEIFDDQFSVERPDGSNFTLKIRSTKLEDSAMYFCASTNYNEQFFGPGTRLTVL.

The chain recombines TRBV2 with TRBJ2-1; D is ambiguous. Germline CDR1 and CDR2: SNHLY and FYNNEI. V was clipped by 2 bases and J by 0 bases, with 8 bases between them. This CDR3 is built from 15 residues. Here the CDR3 DNA reads TGTGCCAGCAGTGAATCTCCCAGCTCCTACAATGAGCAGTTCTTC. Protein: CASSESPSSYNEQFF.

V is TRBV18 and J is TRBJ2-1; TRBD1 aligns across 7 bases. The ends lost 3 bases at V and 7 bases at J; junction bases unmatched: 9. CDR3 length: 15 amino acids. Germline V lookup: CDR1 KGHSH, CDR2 LQKENI. The CDR3 here is CASSPGQETLNEQFF. The CDR3 nucleotides are TGTGCCAGCTCACCCGGACAGGAGACCCTAAATGAGCAGTTCTTC.

The rearrangement links TRBV28 to TRBJ1-2, with D uncertain. The V gene's germline CDR1 is MDHEN and CDR2 SYDVKM. Trimming cost V 5 bases and J 12 bases, with 10 bases left between them. The CDR3 contains 10 residues. The CDR3 here is CASSPPPNTF. The CDR3 coding sequence is TGTGCCAGCAGTCCCCCCCCAAACACCTTC.

V usage is TRBV19 and J usage is TRBJ2-1; weak D call: TRBD1 (6 bases). The CDR3 runs to 15 residues. Germline lookup yields CDR1 LNHDA and CDR2 SQIVND (reference sequence). Deletions cut 8 bases from V and 7 bases from J, with 21 bases between. The CDR3 protein is CASRHGGRSVNEQFF. The DNA for the CDR3 is TGTGCCAGTCGACATGGGGGCCGGAGTGTGAATGAGCAGTTCTTC. The full variable domain, rest sourced from reference TRBV19 and TRBJ2-1, is DGGITQSPKYLFRKEGQNVTLSCEQNLNHDAMYWYRQDPGQGLRLIYYSQIVNDFQKGDIAEGYSVSREKKESFPLTVTSAQKNPTAFYLCASRHGGRSVNEQFFGPGTRLTVL.

This clone was counted ten times or more. The chain carries TRBV9 and TRBJ1-1; 10 bases line up with TRBD1. Per the germline V gene, CDR1 is SGDLS and CDR2 is YYNGEE. V dropped 3 bases and J dropped 5; count of bases not matched to a gene: 4. The CDR3 extends over 14 amino acids. CDR3 coding DNA: TGTGCCAGCAGCGCGCAGGACAGGGGGACTGAAGCTTTCTTT. Translating it yields CASSAQDRGTEAFF.

The rearrangement links TRBV5-1 to TRBJ2-7, with 7 bases aligning to TRBD1. J gave up 7 bases and V 4 bases, and 8 bases lay outside the gene matches. The CDR3 is 13 amino acids. Germline V CDR1 and CDR2: SGHRS, YFSETQ. The CDR3 spells CASSDRQGPEQYF. CDR3 in DNA: TGCGCCAGCAGCGACCGACAGGGACCTGAGCAGTACTTC.

The chain has TRBV30 and TRBJ2-1; D perhaps matches TRBD2 (6 bases). The CDR3 consists of 11 residues. Trimming shortened V by 8 bases and J by 8 bases, and 13 bases separated the two germline ends. Germline values: CDR1 GTSNPN, CDR2 SVGIG (reference sequence). The CDR3, as DNA: TGTGCCACACAAGAGCGGGATGAGCAGTTCTTC. As protein: CATQERDEQFF.

The rearrangement uses TRBV28 and TRBJ2-1; 8 bases match TRBD1. The V and J ends lost 3 bases and 0 bases, in that order; junction bases with no gene match: 13. The CDR3 is 19 amino acids. The V gene's germline CDR1 is MDHEN and CDR2 SYDVKM. CDR3 in DNA: TGTGCCAGCAGTTTCGGGACAGGCATCTCCTATAGCTCCTACAATGAGCAGTTCTTC. This sequence encodes CASSFGTGISYSSYNEQFF. Full variable domain (outside the CDR3, taken from reference TRBV28 and TRBJ2-1): DVKVTQSSRYLVKRTGEKVFLECVQDMDHENMFWYRQDPGLGLRLIYFSYDVKMKEKGDIPEGYSVSREKKERFSLILESASTNQTSMYLCASSFGTGISYSSYNEQFFGPGTRLTVL.

This clone showed up just once. The chain couples TRBV9 to TRBJ2-6, with D maybe TRBD1 (5 bases). From germline, CDR1 is SGDLS and CDR2 YYNGEE. The CDR3 sequence is 21 residues long. Trimming cost V 9 bases and J 0 bases, with 31 bases left between them. The DNA of the CDR3 is TGTGCCACCAAAGGGATGGGGCAGGGTGACCCCGGGTGCTCTGGGGCCAACGTCCTGACTTTC. Translated, it gives CATKGMGQGDPGCSGANVLTF.

This chain joins TRBV7-7 and TRBJ2-2, with D maybe TRBD2 (6 bases). CDR1 and CDR2 (germline): SSHAT, FNYEAQ (reference sequence). Trimming cost V 5 bases and J 0 bases, with 16 bases left between them. The CDR3 has 17 residues. The CDR3 nucleotides read TGTGCCAGCAGCCCCCTTGCGGGACGTCCGAACACCGGGGAGCTGTTTTTT. Its translation is CASSPLAGRPNTGELFF.

The chain employs TRBV2 and TRBJ2-7; 8 nucleotides align to TRBD1. V was clipped by 7 bases and J by 6 bases; unmatched bases: 5. The germline V gene encodes CDR1 SNHLY and CDR2 FYNNEI. This CDR3 is built from 12 residues. The CDR3 DNA reads TGTGCCAGCACGGACAGGGTAATCGAGCAGTACTTC. This codes for CASTDRVIEQYF.